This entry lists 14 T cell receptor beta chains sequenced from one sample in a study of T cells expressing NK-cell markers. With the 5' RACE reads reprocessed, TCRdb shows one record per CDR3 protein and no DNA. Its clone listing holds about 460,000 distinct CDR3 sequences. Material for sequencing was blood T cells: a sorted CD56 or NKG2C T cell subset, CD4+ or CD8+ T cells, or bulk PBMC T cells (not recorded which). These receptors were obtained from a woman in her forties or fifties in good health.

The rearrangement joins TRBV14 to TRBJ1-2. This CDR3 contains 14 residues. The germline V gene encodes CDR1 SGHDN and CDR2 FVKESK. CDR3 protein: CASNGLGGSYGYTF.

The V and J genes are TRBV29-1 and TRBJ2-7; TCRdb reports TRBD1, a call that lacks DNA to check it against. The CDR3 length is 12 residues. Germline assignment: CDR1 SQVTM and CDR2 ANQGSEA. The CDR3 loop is CSVVPLGYEQYF.

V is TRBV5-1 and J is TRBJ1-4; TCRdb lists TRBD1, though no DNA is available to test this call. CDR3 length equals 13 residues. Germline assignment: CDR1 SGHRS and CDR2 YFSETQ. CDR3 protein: CASGQGWGEKLFF.

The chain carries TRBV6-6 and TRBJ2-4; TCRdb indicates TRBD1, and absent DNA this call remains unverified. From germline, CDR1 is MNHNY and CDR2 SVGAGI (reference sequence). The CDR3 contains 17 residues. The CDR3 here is CASSSTGDPAAKNIQYF.

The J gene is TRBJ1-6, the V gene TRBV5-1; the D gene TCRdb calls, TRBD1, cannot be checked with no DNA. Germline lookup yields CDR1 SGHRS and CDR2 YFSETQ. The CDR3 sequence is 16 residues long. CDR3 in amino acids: CASSLAGQGRNSPLHF.

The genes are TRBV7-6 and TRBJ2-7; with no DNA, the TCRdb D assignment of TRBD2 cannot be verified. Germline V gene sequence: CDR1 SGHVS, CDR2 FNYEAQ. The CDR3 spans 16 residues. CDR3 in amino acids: CASSLEGRGSSYEQYF.

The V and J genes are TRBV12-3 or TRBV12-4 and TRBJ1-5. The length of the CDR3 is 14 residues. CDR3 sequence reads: CASRETPDNQPQHF.

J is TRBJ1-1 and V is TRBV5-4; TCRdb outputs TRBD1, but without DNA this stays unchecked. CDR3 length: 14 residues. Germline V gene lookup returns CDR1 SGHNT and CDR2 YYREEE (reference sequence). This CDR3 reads CASSLDWRGTEAFF.

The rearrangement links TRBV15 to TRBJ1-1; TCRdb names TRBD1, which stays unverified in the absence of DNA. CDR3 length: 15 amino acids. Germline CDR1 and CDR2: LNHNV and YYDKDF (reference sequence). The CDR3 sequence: CATSSVDSMNAEAFF.

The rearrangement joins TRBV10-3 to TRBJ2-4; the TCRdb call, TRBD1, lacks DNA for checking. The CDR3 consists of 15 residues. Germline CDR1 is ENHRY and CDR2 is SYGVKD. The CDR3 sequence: CAISEGALAKNIQYF.

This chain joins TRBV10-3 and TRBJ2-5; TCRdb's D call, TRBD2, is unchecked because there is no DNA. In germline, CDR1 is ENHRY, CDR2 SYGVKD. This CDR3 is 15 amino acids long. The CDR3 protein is CAIKNNKTRDETQYF.

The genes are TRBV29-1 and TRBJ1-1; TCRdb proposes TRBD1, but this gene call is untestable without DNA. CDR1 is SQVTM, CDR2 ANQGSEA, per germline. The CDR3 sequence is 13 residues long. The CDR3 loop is CSGERRTATEAFF.

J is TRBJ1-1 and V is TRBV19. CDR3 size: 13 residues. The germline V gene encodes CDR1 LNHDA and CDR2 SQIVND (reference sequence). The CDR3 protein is CATVGEGYAEAFF.

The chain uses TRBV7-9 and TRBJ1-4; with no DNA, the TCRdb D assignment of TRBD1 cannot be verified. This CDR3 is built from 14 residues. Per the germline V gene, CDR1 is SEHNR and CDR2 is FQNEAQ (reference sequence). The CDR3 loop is CASGKTGGGEKLFF.